Given below is one T cell receptor (beta chain) in context. The antigen is not known. Clones were read by immunoSEQ multiplex PCR, and TCRdb kept only the in-frame ones, dropping some. The top ten hold 20% to 25% of the sample, which has approximately 14,000 clones, roughly 68% seen once. The CDR3 runs 13 residues. CDR1 is MRHNA, CDR2 SNTAGT, per germline. This entry is derived from a study of graft-versus-host responses after intestinal transplantation. Overall study: Recipients received multivisceral, liver-intestinal, or isolated intestinal transplants. Recipients uniformly received anti-thymocyte globulin induction, followed by tacrolimus and steroids for three to four years.

Graft specimens yielded both intraepithelial and lamina propria lymphocytes. Study outcomes and limitations: There were GvH clones found in recipient marrow, and some of them appeared first in ileum or blood.

The sample in question was ileum tissue, obtained around 99 weeks after intestinal transplantation. The rearrangement links TRBV6-4 to TRBJ2-2; D is ambiguous. The sequence came from a human patient who received an intestinal transplant, so some T cells may come from the graft donor. CDR3 loop: CSISDQDTGELFF. The CDR3 DNA reads TGTTCCATCAGTGACCAGGACACCGGGGAGCTGTTTTTT.